The 2 T cell receptor beta chains listed next were all sequenced from one sample in a study of blood T cell repertoires in COVID-19. Data came from immunoSEQ multiplex PCR; TCRdb stores just in-frame clones and leaves some out. The table lists more than 110,000 clones, 75% to 90% of them singletons. Input material: peripheral blood. These receptors all come from a human donor in a cohort sampled during active COVID-19.

The chain couples TRBV7-9 to TRBJ1-2, with a weak D call TRBD1 (6 bases). Deletions cut 2 bases from V and 8 bases from J, with 18 bases between. The CDR3 runs 15 residues. Germline V gene lookup returns CDR1 SEHNR and CDR2 FQNEAQ (reference sequence). The CDR3: CASSLRTVMLSGYTF. The DNA for the CDR3 is TGTGCCAGCAGCTTAAGGACAGTGATGCTCTCGGGCTACACCTTC.

The chain joins TRBV6-5 to TRBJ2-7; a weak D match, TRBD2 (5 bases). The V end was cut by 6 bases, the J end by 7 bases, with 16 bases between. The CDR3 totals 13 residues. CDR1 and CDR2 from the germline V gene are MNHEY and SVGAGI. The CDR3 nucleotides read TGTGCCAGCAGACACCGGGGTTCCGAAGAGCAGTACGTC. It is translated as CASRHRGSEEQYV.